These 9 T cell receptor beta chains were all obtained from the same sample, sequenced in a study of blood T cell repertoires in COVID-19 (dated by TCRdb to the early 2020s). Library preparation was by the immunoSEQ multiplex PCR assay. Held by TCRdb, this immuneACCESS table contains in-frame sequences only and omits some clones. Under half of the omission traces to an unresolved V gene where checked; the cause of the rest is unknown. Here the sample has 25,000 to 30,000 clones; around 85% occur a single time. The top ten clonotypes cover approximately 15% of the sample. The sequenced sample consisted of peripheral blood. The receptors here all came from a woman aged 55 to 70 with acute or convalescent COVID-19.

J is TRBJ1-2 and V is TRBV19, with 11 bases lining up with TRBD1. CDR3 length: 13 residues. V was pared by 6 bases and J by 6 bases, with 3 bases of the junction left unmatched. Per the germline V gene, CDR1 is LNHDA and CDR2 is SQIVND (reference sequence). CDR3 amino acids: CASRDRGLDGYTF. Written as DNA, the CDR3 is TGTGCCAGTAGGGACAGGGGGCTCGATGGCTACACCTTC.

The chain links TRBV19 to TRBJ2-2; tentative D call: TRBD1 (6 bases). Germline V CDR1 and CDR2: LNHDA, SQIVND (reference sequence). There are 14 residues in the CDR3. V lost 6 bases and J 1 base, leaving 9 bases between the germline ends. The DNA of the CDR3 is TGTGCCAGTAGCGGACAGCGGAACACCGGGGAGCTGTTTTTT. This codes for CASSGQRNTGELFF.

This clone was detected a few times. The rearrangement links TRBV6-5 to TRBJ1-3; D is unresolved. Between the trimmed V and J ends, which lost 11 bases and 0 bases, there was a span of 11 bases. Germline assignment: CDR1 MNHEY and CDR2 SVGAGI. The CDR3 runs to 13 residues. DNA of the CDR3: TGTGCCCCGCCGCAGTCCTCTGGAAACACCATATATTTT. Its translation is CAPPQSSGNTIYF.

This clone was seen a few times. The chain couples TRBV19 to TRBJ1-5, with D maybe TRBD1 (5 bases). The CDR3 consists of 15 residues. The V and J ends lost 3 bases and 1 base respectively, with 10 bases between them. Germline CDR1 is LNHDA and CDR2 is SQIVND (reference sequence). The CDR3 here is CASSIGGGSNQPQHF. CDR3 DNA sequence: TGTGCCAGTAGTATCGGGGGGGGGAGCAATCAGCCCCAGCATTTT.

This clone has more than one count but fewer than ten. V and J are TRBV6-6 and TRBJ2-7, with no clear D. V was cut by 4 bases and J by 6 bases, with 10 bases left in between. The CDR3 extends over 12 amino acids. Germline lookup yields CDR1 MNHNY and CDR2 SVGAGI (reference sequence). CDR3 protein: CASSFLRSEQYF. CDR3 coding DNA: TGTGCCAGCAGTTTCCTGCGGAGCGAGCAGTACTTC.

This clone was detected a few times. J is TRBJ2-5 and V is TRBV7-3; TRBD2 matches at 9 bases. CDR3 length: 14 residues. The junction had 5 bases not matched to a gene; V was cut back by 5 bases and J by 4 bases. Germline values: CDR1 SGHTA, CDR2 FQGTGA. The CDR3 protein is CASSLAGLGETQYF. CDR3 coding DNA: TGTGCCAGCAGCCTAGCGGGGCTGGGAGAGACCCAGTACTTC.

The genes are TRBV27 and TRBJ1-3; TRBD1 is a possible D gene (6 bases). CDR1 and CDR2 from the germline V gene are MNHEY and SMNVEV (reference sequence). The CDR3 is 17 residues long. V dropped 0 bases and J dropped 2 bases, with 14 bases sitting between them. CDR3 coding DNA: TGTGCCAGCAGTTTATCCCCCCCACAGGGTGCTGGAAACACCATATATTTT. It is translated as CASSLSPPQGAGNTIYF.

J is TRBJ2-5 and V is TRBV24-1; 8 positions match TRBD2. This CDR3 contains 16 residues. Trimming at V came to 1 base and at J to 2 bases, leaving 5 bases not matched to a gene. The germline CDR1 and CDR2 sequences are KGHDR and SFDVKD. The CDR3 coding sequence is TGTGCCACCAGTGATTTCCAGCGGGGGAATCAAGAGACCCAGTACTTC. It specifies CATSDFQRGNQETQYF.

The chain combines TRBV2 with TRBJ1-1; D ambiguous. Germline CDR1 reads SNHLY; CDR2 reads FYNNEI. CDR3 length: 14 amino acids. V was pared by 5 bases and J by 2 bases, with 12 bases between. CDR3 protein: CASSPPIDNTEAFF. The CDR3, as DNA: TGTGCCAGCAGTCCTCCCATAGATAACACTGAAGCTTTCTTT.